This T cell receptor beta chain was sequenced during a study of T cells after yellow fever vaccination. This clonotype showed up many times. This CDR3 is 16 amino acids long. Trimming cost V 5 bases and J 0 bases, with 14 bases left between them. Germline V gene sequence: CDR1 SGHTA, CDR2 FQGNSA. TCRdb called the 5' RACE reads again in MiXCR, with one record for every CDR3 protein. The sample includes 95,000 to 150,000 distinct CDR3 sequences, around 7.4% of them seen just once. This receptor was obtained from a young man who received the YFV17D yellow fever vaccine. The sequencing used CD4+ T cells sorted from PBMCs, collected around 10 days after the first yellow fever vaccination. This chain links TRBV7-2 with TRBJ1-3, with D possibly TRBD1 on 5 matching bases. CDR3 nucleotide sequence: TGTGCCAGCAGCCCTGGGACGGCGATCTCTGGAAACACCATATATTTT. Protein sequence: CASSPGTAISGNTIYF.